The 15 T cell receptor beta chains in this list originate from one sample, sequenced in a study of control samples from healthy donors and cancer patients. Some clones are missing from TCRdb's copy, which holds only in-frame ones; the method was immunoSEQ multiplex PCR. This sample has roughly 26,000 clones, with roughly 80% found just once. The sequencing input was PBMCs. The receptors originated from a man between 60 and 70 years old with colorectal cancer.

This clone was observed a single time. The rearrangement joins TRBV5-1 to TRBJ1-1; 9 nucleotides match TRBD1. The germline gives CDR1 SGHRS, CDR2 YFSETQ. The CDR3 contains 16 residues. The J segment lost 5 bases and the V segment lost 0 bases, leaving 8 bases of the junction unmatched. CDR3 amino acids: CASSLGQTGGRTEAFF. Written as DNA, the CDR3 is TGCGCCAGCAGCTTGGGACAAACAGGGGGCAGAACTGAAGCTTTCTTT.

The chain recombines TRBV2 with TRBJ1-2; perhaps TRBD1 as D (5 bases). Trimming shortened V by 6 bases and J by 4 bases, and 18 bases separated the two germline ends. Per the germline V gene, CDR1 is SNHLY and CDR2 is FYNNEI. CDR3 length equals 15 residues. The CDR3 DNA follows: TGTGCCAGCAGGGCGCCGCGGGGGAGGTCCTATGGCTACACCTTC. Its protein is CASRAPRGRSYGYTF.

Here the CDR3 DNA reads TGTGCCAGCGCACAGGGAGGTGGAAACACCATATATTTT. Translating it yields CASAQGGGNTIYF. The J gene is TRBJ1-3, the V gene TRBV19; tentative D call: TRBD1 (6 bases). Germline loops: CDR1 LNHDA, CDR2 SQIVND (reference sequence). V gave up 9 bases and J gave up 3 bases, with 12 bases separating them. This CDR3 is built from 13 residues. The complete variable domain, with remaining parts taken from reference TRBV19 and TRBJ1-3, reads DGGITQSPKYLFRKEGQNVTLSCEQNLNHDAMYWYRQDPGQGLRLIYYSQIVNDFQKGDIAEGYSVSREKKESFPLTVTSAQKNPTAFYLCASAQGGGNTIYFGEGSWLTVV.

The chain carries TRBV2 and TRBJ2-2, with 7 bases aligning to TRBD1. The CDR3 runs 14 residues. CDR1 is SNHLY and CDR2 is FYNNEI in the germline V gene. J gave up 0 bases and V 7 bases, and 2 bases lay outside the gene matches. The CDR3 region has the DNA TGTGCCAGCAAGGACAGGTCGAACACCGGGGAGCTGTTTTTT. Its translation is CASKDRSNTGELFF.

This clone counts as medium-sized (0.01 to 0.1%). The gene calls are TRBV7-9 and TRBJ2-5, with 9 nucleotides matching TRBD1. Germline values: CDR1 SEHNR, CDR2 FQNEAQ (reference sequence). V gave up 4 bases and J gave up 1 base; unmatched junction bases: 7. This CDR3 is built from 16 residues. The CDR3 region has the DNA TGTGCCAGCAGCTCCTCCGGGACAGGGTCCCAAGAGACCCAGTACTTC. It specifies CASSSSGTGSQETQYF.

The chain uses TRBV3-1 (or the pseudogene TRBV3-2) and TRBJ2-7; 12 bases line up with TRBD1. CDR1 is LGHDT, CDR2 YNNKEL, per germline (reference sequence). V was clipped by 4 bases and J by 5 bases; unmatched bases: 3. CDR3 size: 14 residues. CDR3 nucleotides: TGTGCCAGCAGCCCGGGACAGGGGGCCGACGAGCAGTACTTC. Translated, it gives CASSPGQGADEQYF.

J is TRBJ2-1 and V is TRBV15; maybe TRBD2 (5 bases). There are 15 residues in the CDR3. The germline V gene has CDR1 LNHNV and CDR2 YYDKDF (reference sequence). The ends were cut back, 0 bases at V and 2 bases at J, with 8 bases in the middle. CDR3 in DNA: TGTGCCACCAGCAGAGATTGGGAGACCTACAATGAGCAGTTCTTC. Its translation: CATSRDWETYNEQFF.

The chain combines TRBV6-6 with TRBJ1-2; TRBD1 matches at 7 bases. The CDR3 length is 15 residues. Germline V CDR1 and CDR2: MNHNY, SVGAGI (reference sequence). V lost 2 bases to trimming and J lost 6 bases; unmatched junction nucleotides: 9. The CDR3 DNA is TGTGCCAGCAGTTACGGAGGGGGCGCTTTCGATGGCTACACCTTC. This codes for CASSYGGGAFDGYTF.

The rearrangement uses TRBV2 and TRBJ1-4; D not certain. V lost 7 bases and J lost 0, with 6 bases in between. The CDR3 length is 13 residues. Per germline, CDR1 SNHLY and CDR2 FYNNEI. The DNA of the CDR3 is TGTGCCAGCAAGACACCAACTAATGAAAAACTGTTTTTT. Its protein is CASKTPTNEKLFF. The whole variable domain, filled in from reference TRBV2 and TRBJ1-4, reads EPEVTQTPSHQVTQMGQEVILRCVPISNHLYFYWYRQILGQKVEFLVSFYNNEISEKSEIFDDQFSVERPDGSNFTLKIRSTKLEDSAMYFCASKTPTNEKLFFGSGTQLSVL.

The V call is TRBV6-5, the J call TRBJ1-2; 7 positions match TRBD1. Per the germline V gene, CDR1 is MNHEY and CDR2 is SVGAGI. Germline trimming cut 5 bases from V and 4 bases from J; bases unmatched to any gene: 7. This CDR3 comprises 14 residues. The CDR3 region has the DNA TGTGCCAGCAGTAGACAGGGCATCACCTATGGCTACACCTTC. Amino acids: CASSRQGITYGYTF.

A single count supports this clone. The V gene is TRBV5-4, the J gene TRBJ2-1; D unclear. Germline CDR1 is SGHNT and CDR2 is YYREEE (reference sequence). The V end was cut by 3 bases, the J end by 5 bases, with 9 bases between. The CDR3 runs to 13 residues. The CDR3 protein is CASSSPMDNEQFF. The CDR3, as DNA: TGTGCCAGCAGCTCCCCGATGGACAATGAGCAGTTCTTC.

This clone turned up a few times. The V gene is TRBV5-5, the J gene TRBJ2-1; tentatively, D is TRBD2 (6 bases). Trimming removed 3 bases from V and 0 bases from J, with 16 bases in between. CDR1 is SGHKS, CDR2 YYEKEE, per germline (reference sequence). The CDR3 extends over 17 amino acids. The CDR3 DNA reads TGTGCCAGCAGCTCCAGGGACTTTCTGAGCTCCTACAATGAGCAGTTCTTC. This encodes CASSSRDFLSSYNEQFF.

The chain is built from TRBV4-1 and TRBJ1-5, with a tentative D call TRBD1 (6 bases). Trimming shortened V by 1 base and J by 4 bases, and 17 bases separated the two germline ends. Germline V gene sequence: CDR1 MGHRA, CDR2 YSYEKL. The CDR3 contains 17 residues. CDR3 residues: CASSQGLTGGQNQPQHF. The CDR3 coding sequence is TGCGCCAGCAGCCAAGGTCTGACCGGGGGGCAGAATCAGCCCCAGCATTTT.

CDR3 DNA: TGTGCCAGCAGTTCTGGGACAGGGGGCTACGAGCAGTACGTC. Protein: CASSSGTGGYEQYV. The rearrangement joins TRBV6-2 or TRBV6-3 to TRBJ2-7; TRBD1 agrees at 11 bases. The trim removed 4 bases at V and 3 bases at J, leaving 2 bases unmatched. Germline V gene lookup returns CDR1 MNHEY and CDR2 SVGEGT. The CDR3 has 14 amino acids.

The chain carries TRBV5-1 and TRBJ2-3; no clear D gene. The CDR3 runs 12 residues. The germline V and J ends were trimmed by 4 bases and 6 bases, with 9 bases remaining between them. Germline values: CDR1 SGHRS, CDR2 YFSETQ. The CDR3 DNA reads as TGCGCCAGCAGCGGGAATGGGGATACGCAGTATTTT. Encoded protein: CASSGNGDTQYF. The whole variable domain, filled in from reference TRBV5-1 and TRBJ2-3, reads KAGVTQTPRYLIKTRGQQVTLSCSPISGHRSVSWYQQTPGQGLQFLFEYFSETQRNKGNFPGRFSGRQFSNSRSEMNVSTLELGDSALYLCASSGNGDTQYFGPGTRLTVL.